This TCR beta chain was documented in a study of a mutant IDH1 vaccine in newly diagnosed glioma. Study overall: Scheduled for weeks 1, 3, 5, 7, 11, 15, 19 and 23, eight vaccinations were given to patients. Pretreatment consisted of radiotherapy, temozolomide, or both, with most receiving both. Study-level points and caveats: Of all patients, around 94% showed vaccine-induced immune responses.

The protocol was immunoSEQ multiplex PCR, while the TCRdb copy is restricted to in-frame clones and leaves out a portion. This sample has about 51,000 clones; approximately 78% occur once, and the top ten carry about 5.2%. Remarks on this clone: As yet, its antigen is unknown.

Germline assignment: CDR1 LNHDA and CDR2 SQIVND (reference sequence). Trimming cost V 7 bases and J 5 bases, with 14 bases left between them. This CDR3 spans 13 amino acids. Described time point: week 5, during vaccination. Every vaccination contained 300 ug of the mutant IDH1 20-mer peptide and was paired with topical imiquimod. The starting material was PBMCs, obtained from a glioma patient whose treatment included an IDH1 peptide vaccine. V gene TRBV19 combines with J gene TRBJ1-1; perhaps TRBD1 as D (6 bases). This clonotype was sampled from a man in his fifties or sixties with glioma. The CDR3 coding sequence is TGTGCCAGTACTTGGGAGGGGGATACTGAAGCTTTCTTT. Translated: CASTWEGDTEAFF.